The 17 T cell receptor beta chains reported below all come from one sample, sequenced in a study of neurological immune-mediated disorders. TCRdb redid the calling of the 5' RACE reads with MiXCR, one entry per CDR3 protein. The sample has some 46,000 distinct CDR3 sequences; 4% to 5.5% are singletons. The sample comprised PBMCs. These receptors all come from a woman aged 55 to 70 with multiple sclerosis.

This clonotype turned up a few times. This rearrangement joins TRBV5-1 to TRBJ2-7; D ambiguous. Looked up from germline, CDR1 is SGHRS and CDR2 is YFSETQ. This CDR3 spans 14 amino acids. Trimming stripped 0 bases from V and 1 base from J, with 8 bases between. The CDR3, as DNA: TGCGCCAGCAGCTTGGACAGTTCTTCCTACGAGCAGTACTTC. The encoded protein is CASSLDSSSYEQYF. Drawing the rest from reference TRBV5-1 and TRBJ2-7, the complete variable domain is KAGVTQTPRYLIKTRGQQVTLSCSPISGHRSVSWYQQTPGQGLQFLFEYFSETQRNKGNFPGRFSGRQFSNSRSEMNVSTLELGDSALYLCASSLDSSSYEQYFGPGTRLTVT.

This clonotype was counted a few times. Sequence at one end of the junction differs from germline and may be a read error. The rearrangement uses TRBV7-9 and TRBJ1-5; D remains ambiguous. Looked up from germline, CDR1 is SEHNR and CDR2 is FQNEAQ (reference sequence). The CDR3 has 12 amino acids. This chain's CDR3 is CASSFNNQPQNF. CDR3 nucleotide sequence: TGTGCCAGCAGCTTCAATAATCAGCCCCAGAATTTT.

The chain uses TRBV4-3 and TRBJ2-2; D could derive from TRBD1 or TRBD2 (5 bases each). V dropped 4 bases and J dropped 5 bases, with 11 bases sitting between them. This CDR3 is 14 amino acids long. Germline values: CDR1 LGHNA, CDR2 YSLEER. DNA for the CDR3: TGCGCCAGCAGCCGAGGGACGGAGACCGGGGAGCTGTTTTTT. Its protein is CASSRGTETGELFF.

The chain combines TRBV12-3 or TRBV12-4 with TRBJ1-3; D ambiguous. V was cut by 4 bases and J by 1 base, with 8 bases left in between. CDR3 size: 14 residues. In DNA form, the CDR3 reads TGTGCCAGCAGTTCGGGGATGTCTGGAAACACCATATATTTT. Protein: CASSSGMSGNTIYF.

This clonotype has at least ten counts. The chain has TRBV20-1 and TRBJ2-7, with 7 nucleotides matching TRBD2. Trimming cost V 0 bases and J 5 bases; bases outside gene matches: 4. The CDR3 is made up of 13 amino acids. Germline values: CDR1 DFQATT, CDR2 SNEGSKA (reference sequence). CDR3 region: CSAREGGRNEQYV. For the CDR3, the DNA is TGCAGTGCTAGAGAGGGCGGGAGAAACGAGCAGTACGTC.

This clonotype was seen only a few times. V usage is TRBV5-8 and J usage is TRBJ2-4, with a possible D match to TRBD2 (5 bases). V was pared by 2 bases and J by 0 bases, with 15 bases between. Looked up from germline, CDR1 is SGHTS and CDR2 is YDEGEE. This CDR3 is 17 amino acids long. This CDR3 is CASSLEVLEVAKNIQYF. The CDR3 bases are TGTGCCAGCAGCTTAGAAGTCCTGGAGGTAGCCAAAAACATTCAGTACTTC.

The sample holds many counts of this clonotype. This chain uses TRBV29-1 with TRBJ2-7; D is perhaps TRBD1 (6 bases). Looked up from germline, CDR1 is SQVTM and CDR2 is ANQGSEA. The CDR3 length is 13 residues. Deletions cut 6 bases from V and 4 bases from J, with 16 bases between. The chain's CDR3 is CSVWPAGDYEQYV. In nucleotides, the CDR3 is TGCAGCGTCTGGCCGGCAGGGGATTACGAGCAGTACGTC.

This clonotype was observed at least ten times. V usage is TRBV5-6 and J usage is TRBJ2-5; a possible D gene is TRBD1 (6 bases). Germline assignment: CDR1 SGHDT and CDR2 YYEEEE. Trimming removed 6 bases at V and 0 bases at J, with 21 bases between. The CDR3 extends over 17 amino acids. The CDR3 nucleotides read TGTGCCAGCATCACGGGGCGCTTGGGGGCATACCAAGAGACCCAGTACTTC. Translated: CASITGRLGAYQETQYF.

This clonotype showed up many times. The V call is TRBV9, the J call TRBJ2-1, with no clear D. Germline values: CDR1 SGDLS, CDR2 YYNGEE. V lost 4 bases to trimming and J lost 8 bases, with 13 bases between them. CDR3 length: 13 amino acids. The CDR3 region has the DNA TGTGCCAGCAGCTCCGTCCTAGGCGATGAGCAGTTCTTC. It codes for CASSSVLGDEQFF.

The rearrangement links TRBV5-1 to TRBJ2-5, with TRBD1 matching 8 bases. The CDR3 runs 15 residues. From germline, CDR1 is SGHRS and CDR2 YFSETQ. With 1 base clipped from V and 5 bases from J, the junction kept 7 bases outside the gene matches. CDR3 region: CASSLPQGDGETQYF. The CDR3 DNA sequence: TGCGCCAGCAGCTTGCCACAGGGGGACGGGGAGACCCAGTACTTC.

This clonotype was recorded many times. J is TRBJ1-4 and V is TRBV5-1, with D perhaps matching TRBD1 (5 bases). V was pared by 5 bases and J by 8 bases, with 13 bases between. The CDR3 spans 13 residues. Looked up from germline, CDR1 is SGHRS and CDR2 is YFSETQ. The CDR3 bases are TGCGCCAGCAGTCGCGACTGGGGCGAAAAACTGTTTTTT. The encoded protein is CASSRDWGEKLFF.

This clonotype was observed at least ten times. The DNA for the CDR3 is TGTGCCAGCAGCCCGGGACCCCACACAGATACGCAGTATTTT. As protein: CASSPGPHTDTQYF. V is TRBV9 and J is TRBJ2-3; either TRBD1 or TRBD2 may supply D (5 bases each). V shed 4 bases and J shed 2 bases, with 11 bases lying between them. The CDR3 is 14 amino acids. In germline, CDR1 is SGDLS, CDR2 YYNGEE.

Comment on this clonotype: Since a much larger clone is just one base distant, this may be a read error. The rearrangement uses TRBV20-1 and TRBJ1-1; 7 bases are shared with TRBD1. Germline V gene data show CDR1 as DFQATT and CDR2 as SNEGSKA (reference sequence). Trimming at V came to 2 bases and at J to 7 bases, leaving 4 bases not matched to a gene. The CDR3 spans 12 residues. The CDR3 coding sequence is TGCAGTGCTAGAAAGGGGGCCGATGAAGCTTTCTTT. Translation: CSARKGADEAFF.

This clonotype was counted many times. The chain is built from TRBV5-1 and TRBJ1-1; TRBD1 might be the D (5 bases). The V and J ends lost 4 bases and 1 base respectively, with 5 bases between them. This CDR3 is built from 12 residues. CDR1 and CDR2 from the germline V gene are SGHRS and YFSETQ. The CDR3 sequence: CASSGQNTEAFF. The CDR3 nucleotides are TGCGCCAGCAGCGGACAGAACACTGAAGCTTTCTTT.

The V and J genes are TRBV10-3 and TRBJ2-2; a possible D gene is TRBD2 (5 bases). CDR1 and CDR2 (germline): ENHRY, SYGVKD. V lost 5 bases and J lost 6, with 19 bases in between. This CDR3 has 16 amino acids. The DNA of the CDR3 is TGTGCCATCAGTAATAACCGTCGCCCCGGGGCCGGGGAGCTGTTTTTT. Translation gives CAISNNRRPGAGELFF.

This clonotype was seen many times. The rearrangement uses TRBV7-2 and TRBJ2-5, with D perhaps matching TRBD1 (6 bases). V was pared by 5 bases and J by 0 bases, with 7 bases between. The CDR3 loop spans 13 amino acids. The germline V gene has CDR1 SGHTA and CDR2 FQGNSA. CDR3 loop: CASSQGYQETQYF. As DNA, the CDR3 is TGTGCCAGCAGCCAGGGGTACCAAGAGACCCAGTACTTC.

This clonotype came up a few times. The chain carries TRBV28 and TRBJ2-2, with D uncertain. V was pared by 3 bases and J by 6 bases, with 2 bases between. Germline loops: CDR1 MDHEN, CDR2 SYDVKM. This CDR3 comprises 11 residues. This chain's CDR3 is CASSLSGELFF. The CDR3 DNA follows: TGTGCCAGCAGTTTGTCCGGGGAGCTGTTTTTT.